Following are 15 T cell receptor beta chains from one sample sequenced in a study of blood T cell repertoires in COVID-19. Sequencing was performed with immunoSEQ multiplex PCR; in TCRdb, only in-frame clones are kept and a portion is missing. This sample yields over 100,000 clones, of which approximately 84% are seen a single time; about 6.6% belongs to the top ten. The sample taken for sequencing was peripheral blood. The receptors were sampled from a woman aged 50 to 60 with acute or convalescent COVID-19.

Of note for this clone: Other DNA sequences from this sample encode an identical CDR3 as well. The CDR3 bases are TGCGCCAGCAGCTTGGCTGGTCAGGGGAACACTGAAGCTTTCTTT. Encoded protein: CASSLAGQGNTEAFF. J is TRBJ1-1 and V is TRBV5-1; maybe TRBD1 (5 bases). The CDR3 spans 15 residues. The V gene lost 0 bases and the J gene lost 1 base, with 10 bases spanning the gap. CDR1 SGHRS and CDR2 YFSETQ come from the germline V gene. The full variable domain, its missing parts supplied by reference TRBV5-1 and TRBJ1-1, is KAGVTQTPRYLIKTRGQQVTLSCSPISGHRSVSWYQQTPGQGLQFLFEYFSETQRNKGNFPGRFSGRQFSNSRSEMNVSTLELGDSALYLCASSLAGQGNTEAFFGQGTRLTVV.

The genes are TRBV6-5 and TRBJ2-5; 10 bases agree with TRBD2. The CDR3 consists of 14 residues. The V gene's germline CDR1 is MNHEY and CDR2 SVGAGI. The V segment lost 5 bases and the J segment 8 bases; nucleotides outside the gene matches: 8. The CDR3 nucleotides are TGTGCCAGCAGTCCCGGGGCTAGCGGGGGTACCCAGTACTTC. This sequence encodes CASSPGASGGTQYF.

The CDR3 nucleotides read TGTGCCAGCAGCTTCGACAATGTAGACGAGCAGTACTTC. It is translated as CASSFDNVDEQYF. V usage is TRBV7-9 and J usage is TRBJ2-7; D gene ambiguous. Deletions cut 3 bases from V and 5 bases from J, with 11 bases between. In germline, CDR1 is SEHNR, CDR2 FQNEAQ (reference sequence). The CDR3 loop spans 13 amino acids.

The CDR3 region is CASSSPGDGASYGYTF. The DNA of the CDR3 is TGTGCCAGCAGCTCTCCGGGGGATGGGGCCAGTTATGGCTACACCTTC. The chain links TRBV7-9 to TRBJ1-2; D is perhaps TRBD1 (5 bases). The germline gives CDR1 SEHNR, CDR2 FQNEAQ (reference sequence). There are 16 residues in the CDR3. Trimming took off 4 bases at V and 5 bases at J, with 20 bases between the two ends.

The chain employs TRBV7-9 and TRBJ1-4, with D possibly being TRBD1 (6 bases). The V gene's germline CDR1 is SEHNR and CDR2 FQNEAQ (reference sequence). The CDR3 runs 15 residues. Trimming cost V 3 bases and J 7 bases, with 15 bases left between them. The CDR3: CASSFTGSLCEKLFF. DNA of the CDR3: TGTGCCAGCAGCTTCACAGGGTCTCTATGTGAAAAACTGTTTTTT.

This clone was counted once. The chain combines TRBV30 with TRBJ1-5; 8 nucleotides align to TRBD1. Germline loops: CDR1 GTSNPN, CDR2 SVGIG (reference sequence). The CDR3 has 15 residues. The V segment lost 3 bases and the J segment 1 base; nucleotides outside the gene matches: 5. CDR3 protein: CAWRGQGRSNQPQHF. The CDR3 DNA sequence: TGTGCCTGGAGAGGACAGGGAAGGAGCAATCAGCCCCAGCATTTT.

This chain uses TRBV7-8 with TRBJ2-4, with TRBD1 matching 8 bases. The V gene's germline CDR1 is SGHVS and CDR2 FQNEAQ. This CDR3 has 16 amino acids. The V and J ends lost 5 bases and 0 bases, in that order; junction bases with no gene match: 6. As DNA, the CDR3 is TGTGCCAGCAGCCCACGGACAGGGTTAGCCAAAAACATTCAGTACTTC. As protein: CASSPRTGLAKNIQYF.

The gene calls are TRBV5-8 and TRBJ1-3, with D hard to call. This CDR3 region has 15 residues. Per germline, CDR1 SGHTS and CDR2 YDEGEE. V was cut by 0 bases and J by 0 bases, with 7 bases left in between. CDR3 coding DNA: TGTGCCAGCAGCTTGGGGCAATTCTCTGGAAACACCATATATTTT. Its protein is CASSLGQFSGNTIYF.

The chain carries TRBV6-1 and TRBJ1-1; D not certain. The CDR3 runs to 14 residues. Germline-derived CDR1 and CDR2 are MNHNS and SASEGT. Trimming removed 1 base at V and 5 bases at J, with 11 bases between. The CDR3 protein is CASSEVQSWTEAFF. CDR3 nucleotides: TGTGCCAGCAGTGAAGTACAGTCGTGGACTGAAGCTTTCTTT.

This chain connects TRBV29-1 to TRBJ1-1, with 9 bases aligning to TRBD1. After removal of 1 base from V and 3 bases from J, the junction contained 6 bases not matched to a gene. Germline lookup yields CDR1 SQVTM and CDR2 ANQGSEA. The CDR3 covers 15 residues. DNA for the CDR3: TGCAGCGTTGAAGGGATACAGGGGGCGGACACTGAAGCTTTCTTT. It yields the protein CSVEGIQGADTEAFF. The variable domain in full, completed from reference TRBV29-1 and TRBJ1-1, reads SAVISQKPSRDICQRGTSLTIQCQVDSQVTMMFWYRQQPGQSLTLIATANQGSEATYESGFVIDKFPISRPNLTFSTLTVSNMSPEDSSIYLCSVEGIQGADTEAFFGQGTRLTVV.

The chain is built from TRBV27 and TRBJ1-4; a possible D gene is TRBD1 (5 bases). Per the germline V gene, CDR1 is MNHEY and CDR2 is SMNVEV (reference sequence). V was cut by 2 bases and J by 6 bases, with 16 bases left in between. The CDR3 has 16 residues. The CDR3 sequence: CASSLGRGRGDEKLFF. CDR3 sequence (DNA): TGTGCCAGCAGTTTAGGGCGGGGGAGGGGAGATGAAAAACTGTTTTTT.

The V and J genes are TRBV6-5 and TRBJ1-1; possibly TRBD1 for D (6 bases). The CDR3 covers 14 residues. Germline V gene sequence: CDR1 MNHEY, CDR2 SVGAGI. Trimming stripped 5 bases from V and 0 bases from J, with 10 bases between. CDR3 DNA: TGTGCCAGCAGTCGTGGACAGATGAACACTGAAGCTTTCTTT. It codes for CASSRGQMNTEAFF.

The rearrangement joins TRBV5-1 to TRBJ1-3; D gene unclear. Trimming took off 4 bases at V and 4 bases at J, with 18 bases between the two ends. This CDR3 is built from 16 residues. The germline gives CDR1 SGHRS, CDR2 YFSETQ. The CDR3 region has the DNA TGCGCCAGCAGCCCAGGACTGGGCCCGGCCGGAAACACCATATATTTT. It translates to CASSPGLGPAGNTIYF. Together with reference TRBV5-1 and TRBJ1-3, the CDR3 gives the full variable domain: KAGVTQTPRYLIKTRGQQVTLSCSPISGHRSVSWYQQTPGQGLQFLFEYFSETQRNKGNFPGRFSGRQFSNSRSEMNVSTLELGDSALYLCASSPGLGPAGNTIYFGEGSWLTVV.

The J gene is TRBJ1-2, the V gene TRBV6-5; 7 positions agree with TRBD1. Germline CDR1 and CDR2: MNHEY and SVGAGI. The V gene end was trimmed by 6 bases and the J gene end by 5 bases; junction bases not matched to a gene: 6. The CDR3 has 13 amino acids. The DNA of the CDR3 is TGTGCCAGCAGGGGACAGTCTGCTTATGGCTACACCTTC. Translated: CASRGQSAYGYTF.

This clone was found once. The chain uses TRBV6-6 and TRBJ2-7; D is uncertain. CDR1 and CDR2 (germline): MNHNY, SVGAGI (reference sequence). The V end lost 0 bases, the J end lost 6 bases, and 6 bases lay between the germline ends. The CDR3 is 12 amino acids. The DNA of the CDR3 is TGTGCCAGCAGTTACTCGACATCCGAGCAGTACTTC. Translation gives CASSYSTSEQYF.